There are a few counts of the clone carrying this TCR beta chain. The isolated RNA, all of it, was reverse transcribed, so expressed TCRB transcripts were what got sequenced. Here immunoSEQ multiplex PCR was the method, and the copy in TCRdb shows in-frame clones only, minus some. This sample carries a few hundred thousand clones, 9.5% to 12% of them seen once, and the ten largest clones take over 0.015%. CDR3 size: 15 residues. Germline CDR1 GTSNPN, CDR2 SVGIG (reference sequence). J gave up 5 bases and V 2 bases, and 11 bases lay outside the gene matches. The sample comes from a study of beta chain features in type 1 diabetes.

Sequencing was done on a sample of naive CD4+ T cells from blood. The TCR sequence derives from a woman aged 25 to 39 in good health. V and J are TRBV30 and TRBJ2-7; 8 bases line up with TRBD2. The CDR3 region has the DNA TGTGCCTGGAGTTCCGGACTAGCCCGGGGGGACGAGCAGTACTTC. This gives the protein CAWSSGLARGDEQYF.